The entry that follows covers one T cell receptor (beta chain) sequence. The data were taken from a study of monozygotic twins with inflammatory bowel disease. Germline CDR1 is SQVTM and CDR2 is ANQGSEA. CDR3 length equals 15 residues. The input for each TCR library was approximately 3,400 ng of total RNA. Each of TCRalpha and TCRbeta cDNA went through two nested PCRs, lasting roughly 15 and 9 cycles. TCRdb re-called the 5' RACE reads; every CDR3 protein appears as one record, without DNA. This sample's table reports approximately 330,000 distinct CDR3 sequences. Specimen: blood. The chain couples TRBV29-1 to TRBJ1-5; the D call of TRBD1 rests on TCRdb alone, since no DNA is present to check it. The TCR originated in a human donor with ulcerative colitis or Crohn's disease, or a healthy co-twin of an affected twin (not recorded which). The CDR3 reads CSVEKQGGRDQPQHF.